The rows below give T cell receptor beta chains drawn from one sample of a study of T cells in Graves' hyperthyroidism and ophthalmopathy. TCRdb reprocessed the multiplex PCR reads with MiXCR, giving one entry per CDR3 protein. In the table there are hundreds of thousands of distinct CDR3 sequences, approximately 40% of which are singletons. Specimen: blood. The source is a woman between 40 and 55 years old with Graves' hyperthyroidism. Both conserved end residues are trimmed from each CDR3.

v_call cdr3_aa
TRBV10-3 AIKGWGENVLT
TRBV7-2 ASSPGTSKQETQY
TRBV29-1 SVGRLAGTDTQY
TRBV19 ASSIGRDQPQH
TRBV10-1 ASSETSNSPLH
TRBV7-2 ASSSGTYVSNQPQH
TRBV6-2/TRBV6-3 ASSYSRYSRETQY
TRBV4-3 ASSQVTATDQPQH
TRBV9 ASSTGDRGLKAF
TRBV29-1 SAQTEQETQY
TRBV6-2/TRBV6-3 ASRVYTEAF
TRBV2 ASKTVWGYT
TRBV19 ASSDRGRGGYT
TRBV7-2 ASSHRDYLQNIQY
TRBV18 ASSPGAGDLGAQY
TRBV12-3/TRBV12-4 ASSPNRATKEKLF
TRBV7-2 ASSLYRGALH
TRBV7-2 ASTHGGDNSYEQY
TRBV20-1 SASAPPNQPQH
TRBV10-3 AGITSGANVLT
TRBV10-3 AISLTSVNTEAF
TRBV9 ASSVDSGTLSRGYT
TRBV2 ASSESWDTAQH
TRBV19 ASSIGPRASGANVLT
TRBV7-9 ASRSDRGIDEQF
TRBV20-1 SVGQGISETQY